The 5 T cell receptor beta chains presented below share a single source sample, sequenced in a study of cytomegalovirus exposure and HLA in healthy donors. The PCR was carried out with 60 Vbeta primers and 13 Jbeta primers. Libraries were prepared by immunoSEQ multiplex PCR; TCRdb keeps only in-frame clonotypes and omits some of them. This table holds 70,000 to 100,000 clones, roughly three quarters found once. Sequenced: PBMCs. Every receptor here comes from a woman aged 45-65 years in good health and CMV-seropositive.

The V and J genes are TRBV4-1 and TRBJ1-1; 7 nucleotides match TRBD1. The germline CDR1 and CDR2 sequences are MGHRA and YSYEKL. V lost 3 bases, J lost 3 bases, and 13 bases stayed unmatched. The CDR3 is made up of 17 amino acids. The CDR3 reads CASSQVLRRGRDTEAFF. The CDR3 coding sequence is TGCGCCAGCAGCCAGGTCCTTAGAAGGGGGCGGGACACTGAAGCTTTCTTT.

The chain employs TRBV5-1 and TRBJ2-3; D is ambiguous. The CDR3 contains 12 residues. Germline CDR1 is SGHRS and CDR2 is YFSETQ. The V end lost 3 bases, the J end lost 4 bases, and 6 bases lay between the germline ends. The CDR3 coding sequence is TGCGCCAGCAGCTCCCCTTCAGATACGCAGTATTTT. Its translation is CASSSPSDTQYF.

The chain couples TRBV16 to TRBJ1-5, with 9 bases lining up with TRBD1. This CDR3 is built from 17 residues. V shed 6 bases, J shed 4 bases, and the junction held 13 bases outside the gene matches. CDR1 is KGHSY, CDR2 FQNENV, per germline. The CDR3 region is CASSLNLGQGGNQPQHF. CDR3 DNA: TGTGCCAGCAGTCTAAATCTGGGACAGGGAGGGAATCAGCCCCAGCATTTT.

This rearrangement joins TRBV11-2 to TRBJ2-5; the D gene is possibly TRBD1 (5 bases). In germline, CDR1 is SGHAT, CDR2 FQNNGV. The length of the CDR3 is 14 residues. Trimming stripped 5 bases from V and 5 bases from J, with 15 bases between. The CDR3 sequence is CASSKQGLGETQYF. CDR3 bases: TGTGCCAGCAGCAAGCAGGGCCTCGGGGAGACCCAGTACTTC.

The rearrangement uses TRBV19 and TRBJ2-2, with 8 bases that match TRBD1. V lost 6 bases, J lost 4 bases, and 7 bases stayed unmatched. This CDR3 is 15 amino acids long. The V gene's germline CDR1 is LNHDA and CDR2 SQIVND (reference sequence). CDR3 coding DNA: TGTGCCAGTAGACTGGACAGGGCGGTCACCGGGGAGCTGTTTTTT. It encodes CASRLDRAVTGELFF.